This is a list of T cell receptor beta chains from one sample in a study of cytomegalovirus exposure and HLA in healthy donors. Profiling relied on immunoSEQ multiplex PCR, and the TCRdb table lists in-frame clones only, not all of them. The profile shows approximately 100,000 clones, about 85% of them singletons. The specimen was PBMCs. Receptors were obtained from a man between 35 and 55 years old in good health and CMV-seropositive. Each CDR3 is given with its conserved first and last residue. The D gene is left open where the match is weak. Only part of the rows carry a size: once, few, many, or a class if the clone is expanded.

J,size,D,V,CDR3,DNA
TRBJ1-1,-,TRBD1,TRBV7-6,CASSSIQGYSTEAFF,TGTGCCAGCAGCTCCATACAGGGGTACAGCACTGAAGCTTTCTTT
TRBJ1-1,-,-,TRBV2,CASSEAGATTEAFF,TGTGCCAGCAGTGAAGCGGGGGCGACCACTGAAGCTTTCTTT
TRBJ2-1,-,TRBD1,TRBV9,CASSAGTVIHEQFF,TGTGCCAGCAGCGCCGGGACAGTTATCCATGAGCAGTTCTTC
TRBJ2-3,-,-,TRBV6-1,CASSEEWVPYF,TGTGCCAGCAGTGAGGAGTGGGTTCCGTATTTT
TRBJ1-5,once,TRBD1,TRBV10-3,CAISGGTVNQPQHF,TGTGCCATCAGTGGAGGGACAGTAAATCAGCCCCAGCATTTT
TRBJ2-5,-,TRBD1,TRBV5-1,CASSLENSGGGWRSRETQYF,TGCGCCAGCAGCTTGGAAAACTCAGGGGGCGGTTGGAGAAGTAGAGAGACCCAGTACTTC
TRBJ2-7,-,-,TRBV28,CASRGRNGDSYEQYF,TGTGCCAGCAGGGGCAGGAACGGGGACTCCTACGAGCAGTACTTC
TRBJ2-1,-,TRBD2,TRBV11-2,CASSLVTSGNNEQFF,TGTGCCAGCAGCTTAGTAACTAGCGGGAACAATGAGCAGTTCTTC
TRBJ2-7,-,TRBD1,TRBV5-4,CATQPGPGTGSNEQYF,TGTGCCACCCAACCAGGCCCTGGGACAGGGTCGAACGAGCAGTACTTC
TRBJ1-4,-,-,TRBV5-1,CASSLASAPYEKLFF,TGCGCCAGCAGCTTGGCGAGCGCGCCGTATGAAAAACTGTTTTTT
TRBJ2-5,-,TRBD2,TRBV2,CASRRTREETQYF,TGTGCCAGCAGGAGGACTAGGGAGGAGACCCAGTACTTC
TRBJ1-4,-,-,TRBV11-2,CASSYLGTDEKLFF,TGTGCCAGCAGTTATTTAGGGACTGATGAAAAACTGTTTTTT
TRBJ2-2,few,-,TRBV9,CASSGVPPVNTGELFF,TGTGCCAGCAGCGGAGTGCCCCCGGTGAACACCGGGGAGCTGTTTTTT
TRBJ2-5,-,-,TRBV18,CASSPSLLGGETQYF,TGTGCCAGCTCACCGTCCCTTCTAGGAGGAGAGACCCAGTACTTC
TRBJ2-3,-,TRBD2,TRBV7-8,CASTISGTDTQYF,TGTGCCAGCACCATTAGCGGGACAGATACGCAGTATTTT
TRBJ2-3,-,TRBD2,TRBV9,CASSFLRGGPTDTQYF,TGTGCCAGCAGCTTCCTCCGGGGGGGGCCCACAGATACGCAGTATTTT
TRBJ2-7,-,TRBD1,TRBV28,CASSLGTGIYEQYF,TGTGCCAGCAGTTTAGGGACAGGTATCTACGAGCAGTACTTC
TRBJ1-1,-,-,TRBV29-1,CSVAVTGSNAEAFF,TGCAGCGTTGCCGTAACCGGGTCAAACGCTGAAGCTTTCTTT
TRBJ1-6,few,TRBD1,TRBV4-1,CASSQYGQESSYNSPLHF,TGCGCCAGCAGCCAATACGGACAGGAGAGCTCCTATAATTCACCCCTCCACTTT
TRBJ1-2,-,-,TRBV11-2,CASSLLGGEGYGYTF,TGTGCCAGCAGCTTACTGGGAGGGGAAGGCTATGGCTACACCTTC
TRBJ1-4,-,-,TRBV25-1,CASSEQGIEKLFF,TGTGCCAGCAGTGAGCAGGGGATTGAAAAACTGTTTTTT
TRBJ2-5,-,-,TRBV30,CAAQGEQTQYF,TGTGCAGCACAGGGTGAACAGACCCAGTACTTC
TRBJ2-3,-,-,TRBV5-1,CASSLASGLGTDTQYF,TGCGCCAGCAGCTTGGCCAGCGGGTTGGGCACAGATACGCAGTATTTT
TRBJ2-5,-,-,TRBV15,CATSRDYVETQYF,TGTGCCACCAGCAGAGACTATGTGGAGACCCAGTACTTC
TRBJ1-2,-,-,TRBV4-1,CASSQAEGLGGYTF,TGCGCCAGCAGCCAAGCAGAGGGATTGGGTGGCTACACCTTC
TRBJ1-2,-,TRBD1,TRBV6-1,CASSATGQGGGYTF,TGTGCCAGCAGTGCAACCGGACAGGGGGGCGGCTACACCTTC
TRBJ2-7,-,TRBD1,TRBV6-5,CASRKDRDDEQYF,TGTGCCAGCAGAAAGGACAGGGACGACGAGCAGTACTTC
TRBJ2-7,-,TRBD2,TRBV7-7,CASSLGSSGGGRGSSYEQYF,TGTGCTAGCAGCTTAGGGTCTAGCGGGGGGGGCCGCGGTTCATCCTACGAGCAGTACTTC
TRBJ1-3,once,TRBD1,TRBV30,CAWDSGQQSPSGSTIYF,TGTGCCTGGGACTCGGGACAGCAATCGCCCTCTGGAAGCACCATATATTTT
TRBJ2-7,-,-,TRBV6-5,CASSFDSYEQYF,TGTGCCAGCAGCTTCGACAGTTACGAGCAGTACTTC
TRBJ2-1,-,TRBD2,TRBV19,CASSPLLVAGGASSYNEQFF,TGTGCCAGTAGTCCCCTTTTAGTAGCGGGAGGGGCTAGCTCCTACAATGAGCAGTTCTTC
TRBJ2-1,-,-,TRBV19,CASTPGGKSSYNEQFF,TGTGCCAGTACCCCCGGGGGAAAAAGCTCCTACAATGAGCAGTTCTTC
TRBJ2-7,-,-,TRBV6-1,CASSADREGEQYF,TGTGCCAGCAGTGCGGACAGGGAGGGCGAGCAGTACTTC
TRBJ2-7,few,TRBD1,TRBV9,CASSVTGTGGYEQYF,TGTGCCAGCAGCGTCACCGGGACAGGGGGCTACGAGCAGTACTTC
TRBJ1-2,-,TRBD1,TRBV6-1,CAGNRGRDYGYTF,TGTGCCGGCAACAGGGGGCGTGACTATGGCTACACCTTC
TRBJ2-1,-,TRBD2,TRBV12-5,CASGFGSGGGAGNEQFF,TGTGCTAGTGGTTTCGGTAGTGGCGGGGGAGCGGGCAATGAGCAGTTCTTC
TRBJ1-3,-,TRBD1,TRBV19,CASSSGTASGNTIYF,TGTGCCAGTAGTTCCGGGACAGCCTCTGGAAACACCATATATTTT